These 24 T cell receptor beta chains came from one sample sequenced in a study of graft-versus-host responses after intestinal transplantation. Some clones are missing from TCRdb's copy, which holds only in-frame ones; the method was immunoSEQ multiplex PCR. The data contain around 33,000 clones, around 94% of them singletons. The sequencing here drew on PBMCs, taken 16 days after intestinal transplant. Receptors originate from a human patient who received an intestinal transplant, so some T cells may come from the graft donor.

The chain is built from TRBV18 and TRBJ2-1, with 10 bases aligning to TRBD2. Germline CDR1 KGHSH, CDR2 LQKENI. After removal of 7 bases from V and 4 bases from J, the junction contained 7 bases not matched to a gene. The CDR3 totals 15 residues. The CDR3: CASCAGTSEYNEQFF. DNA of the CDR3: TGTGCCAGCTGTGCCGGGACTAGCGAGTACAATGAGCAGTTCTTC.

V gene TRBV10-3 combines with J gene TRBJ2-3; TRBD1 agrees at 8 bases. Germline CDR1 ENHRY, CDR2 SYGVKD. The ends lost 2 bases at V and 0 bases at J; junction bases unmatched: 1. The CDR3 contains 15 residues. The CDR3 nucleotides read TGTGCCATCAGTGAGGGACAGGGCAGCACAGATACGCAGTATTTT. Its protein product is CAISEGQGSTDTQYF.

The CDR3 DNA sequence: TGCGCCAGCAGCTTGGACAGGGGACGCAATCAGCCCCAGCATTTT. Protein: CASSLDRGRNQPQHF. The chain uses TRBV5-1 and TRBJ1-5, with 7 bases fitting TRBD1. The CDR3 has 15 residues. V was clipped by 0 bases and J by 2 bases; unmatched bases: 2. Germline loops: CDR1 SGHRS, CDR2 YFSETQ.

This chain connects TRBV5-4 to TRBJ2-7, with 9 positions matching TRBD2. Germline CDR1 reads SGHNT; CDR2 reads YYREEE (reference sequence). The CDR3 is 20 residues long. Trimming cost V 0 bases and J 3 bases; bases outside gene matches: 19. The CDR3 here is CASSLAHIGTSSGRFYEQYF. In nucleotides, the CDR3 is TGTGCCAGCAGCTTGGCCCACATCGGGACTAGCAGCGGGAGATTCTACGAGCAGTACTTC.

The chain couples TRBV9 to TRBJ2-6, with a weak D call TRBD1 (6 bases). Germline values: CDR1 SGDLS, CDR2 YYNGEE. The CDR3 is made up of 17 amino acids. V lost 4 bases and J 1 base, leaving 15 bases between the germline ends. DNA for the CDR3: TGTGCCAGCAGCTGGGACAAGGAGGTTTCTGGGGCCAACGTCCTGACTTTC. This translates into CASSWDKEVSGANVLTF.

This sequence joins TRBV5-5 and TRBJ1-3; D is ambiguous. This CDR3 contains 16 residues. Germline values: CDR1 SGHKS, CDR2 YYEKEE (reference sequence). V lost 4 bases and J lost 0, with 14 bases in between. The CDR3 DNA sequence: TGTGCCAGCAGCCCGTACAATAGGATCTCTGGAAACACCATATATTTT. This sequence encodes CASSPYNRISGNTIYF.

The CDR3 DNA sequence: TGTGCCAGCAGCCACTCGGGGGGACTCTACGAGCAGTACTTC. Amino acids: CASSHSGGLYEQYF. V is TRBV5-4 and J is TRBJ2-7; TRBD2 agrees at 7 bases. V gave up 4 bases and J gave up 3 bases; unmatched junction bases: 7. CDR3 length: 14 amino acids. Germline loops: CDR1 SGHNT, CDR2 YYREEE (reference sequence).

J is TRBJ2-3 and V is TRBV25-1; the D gene is possibly TRBD2 (5 bases). Germline CDR1 MGHDK, CDR2 SYGVNS. V lost 6 bases and J 13 bases, leaving 17 bases between the germline ends. This CDR3 contains 12 residues. CDR3 amino acids: CASSFGPMREYF. CDR3 DNA: TGTGCCAGCAGCTTCGGGCCGATGAGGGAGTATTTT.

The chain has TRBV6-1 and TRBJ1-2; possible D gene TRBD1, 5 bases. The CDR3 runs to 12 residues. CDR1 and CDR2 from the germline V gene are MNHNS and SASEGT. V was trimmed by 6 bases and J by 4 bases, leaving 9 bases between them. CDR3 nucleotide sequence: TGTGCCAGCAGAACAGGATCCTATGGCTACACCTTC. It codes for CASRTGSYGYTF.

The chain has TRBV7-9 and TRBJ2-1; 7 positions agree with TRBD1. CDR1 and CDR2 from the germline V gene are SEHNR and FQNEAQ (reference sequence). The CDR3 is made up of 18 amino acids. The V segment lost 1 base and the J segment 4 bases; nucleotides outside the gene matches: 13. CDR3 nucleotide sequence: TGTGCCAGCAGCTTAGGCTCGTGGGGGACAGAACTTTACAATGAGCAGTTCTTC. Protein product: CASSLGSWGTELYNEQFF.

The chain carries TRBV28 and TRBJ1-4, with TRBD1 matching over 8 bases. J gave up 0 bases and V 3 bases, and 12 bases lay outside the gene matches. Germline V gene lookup returns CDR1 MDHEN and CDR2 SYDVKM. This CDR3 spans 19 amino acids. The chain's CDR3 is CASSFLVLGTGPTNEKLFF. The CDR3 nucleotides read TGTGCCAGCAGTTTCCTCGTATTAGGGACAGGCCCAACTAATGAAAAACTGTTTTTT. The entire variable domain, with the rest obtained from reference TRBV28 and TRBJ1-4, is as follows: DVKVTQSSRYLVKRTGEKVFLECVQDMDHENMFWYRQDPGLGLRLIYFSYDVKMKEKGDIPEGYSVSREKKERFSLILESASTNQTSMYLCASSFLVLGTGPTNEKLFFGSGTQLSVL.

The gene calls are TRBV28 and TRBJ1-2; no clear D gene. Germline lookup yields CDR1 MDHEN and CDR2 SYDVKM. The CDR3 covers 15 residues. V was trimmed by 4 bases and J by 0 bases, leaving 12 bases between them. Here the CDR3 DNA reads TGTGCCAGCAGTTGGCAGGCCAGTGCTAACTATGGCTACACCTTC. Encoded protein: CASSWQASANYGYTF.

The V call is TRBV6-5, the J call TRBJ2-5, with 7 nucleotides matching TRBD2. Trimming took 6 bases from V and 5 from J; bases not matched to a gene: 6. This CDR3 comprises 13 residues. Germline-derived CDR1 and CDR2 are MNHEY and SVGAGI. The CDR3 DNA sequence: TGTGCCAGCAGCCTACTAGCGAGGGAGACCCAGTACTTC. Protein product: CASSLLARETQYF.

V gene TRBV13 combines with J gene TRBJ2-5; D possibly corresponds to TRBD2 (6 bases). The CDR3 covers 16 residues. Germline-derived CDR1 and CDR2 are PRHDT and FYEKMQ (reference sequence). The V and J ends lost 4 bases and 0 bases respectively, with 15 bases between them. The CDR3, as DNA: TGTGCCAGCAGCTCTATCAGCGGGTCGTACCAAGAGACCCAGTACTTC. Its protein is CASSSISGSYQETQYF.

V usage is TRBV6-4 and J usage is TRBJ2-1; the match to TRBD2 covers 10 bases. The CDR3 covers 14 residues. Germline-derived CDR1 and CDR2 are MRHNA and SNTAGT. Trimming at V came to 3 bases and at J to 4 bases, leaving 0 bases not matched to a gene. The CDR3 DNA reads as TGTGCCAGCAGTGAAGCGGGAGGGTACAATGAGCAGTTCTTC. Translated, it gives CASSEAGGYNEQFF.

V is TRBV9 and J is TRBJ2-7; 7 bases match TRBD2. V shed 6 bases, J shed 6 bases, and the junction held 15 bases outside the gene matches. The CDR3 contains 15 residues. Germline V gene sequence: CDR1 SGDLS, CDR2 YYNGEE. The CDR3 is CASNPSGVASSEQYF. As DNA, the CDR3 is TGTGCCAGCAACCCGAGCGGGGTGGCCAGTTCCGAGCAGTACTTC.

The chain couples TRBV4-1 to TRBJ2-6; D is unresolved. Germline CDR1 is MGHRA and CDR2 is YSYEKL. V lost 0 bases and J lost 3, with 3 bases in between. The CDR3 is 14 residues long. CDR3 region: CASSQEGGANVLTF. For the CDR3, the DNA is TGCGCCAGCAGCCAAGAGGGTGGGGCCAACGTCCTGACTTTC.

This sequence joins TRBV9 and TRBJ2-7, with a tentative D call TRBD2 (6 bases). Germline CDR1 SGDLS, CDR2 YYNGEE. The CDR3 runs 14 residues. The V end lost 3 bases, the J end lost 1 base, and 11 bases lay between the germline ends. CDR3 sequence (DNA): TGTGCCAGCAGCGCCGGGACTCAATCCTACGAGCAGTACTTC. Translated: CASSAGTQSYEQYF.

The genes are TRBV7-3 and TRBJ2-3; D remains unclear. V lost 3 bases, J lost 11 bases, and 15 bases lay in between. The CDR3 is made up of 13 amino acids. Germline V CDR1 and CDR2: SGHTA, FQGTGA. The CDR3 here is CASSLMAKPLQYF. The DNA for the CDR3 is TGTGCCAGCAGCTTGATGGCGAAACCCCTGCAGTATTTT. The whole variable domain, filled in from reference TRBV7-3 and TRBJ2-3, reads GAGVSQTPSNKVTEKGKYVELRCDPISGHTALYWYRQSLGQGPEFLIYFQGTGAADDSGLPNDRFFAVRPEGSVSTLKIQRTERGDSAVYLCASSLMAKPLQYFGPGTRLTVL.

The chain has TRBV7-8 and TRBJ2-2, with 14 nucleotides matching TRBD2. Per the germline V gene, CDR1 is SGHVS and CDR2 is FQNEAQ. The CDR3 spans 20 residues. V was clipped by 5 bases and J by 7 bases; unmatched bases: 18. For the CDR3, the DNA is TGTGCCAGCAGCCCGATCTACAGACTAGCGGGAGGGCCTTGGAGCGGGGAGCTGTTTTTT. It codes for CASSPIYRLAGGPWSGELFF.

The chain combines TRBV4-3 with TRBJ2-3, with D tentatively TRBD1 (5 bases). Trimming removed 0 bases from V and 3 bases from J, with 13 bases in between. Germline V lookup: CDR1 LGHNA, CDR2 YSLEER. This CDR3 comprises 16 residues. The CDR3 DNA reads TGCGCCAGCAGCCAAGAAGTTGGGGCAGTAACAGATACGCAGTATTTT. Amino acids: CASSQEVGAVTDTQYF.

The chain links TRBV9 to TRBJ2-1; 8 bases match TRBD2. The junction had 17 bases not matched to a gene; V was cut back by 3 bases and J by 6 bases. The CDR3 runs to 18 residues. The V gene's germline CDR1 is SGDLS and CDR2 YYNGEE. CDR3 nucleotides: TGTGCCAGCAGCGCGACATACCAAATTAACGGGAGGGCCAATGAGCAGTTCTTC. Protein: CASSATYQINGRANEQFF.

The rearrangement uses TRBV27 and TRBJ2-1; D ambiguous. V shed 0 bases and J shed 7 bases, with 4 bases lying between them. Germline values: CDR1 MNHEY, CDR2 SMNVEV (reference sequence). This CDR3 is built from 12 residues. The CDR3 loop reads CASSLSDNEQFF. The DNA of the CDR3 is TGTGCCAGCAGTTTATCGGATAATGAGCAGTTCTTC.

In regard to this clone: Additional DNA sequences in this sample encode the identical CDR3. The chain combines TRBV9 with TRBJ1-6, with D unclear. Germline CDR1 and CDR2: SGDLS and YYNGEE. V was trimmed by 1 base and J by 0 bases, leaving 5 bases between them. The CDR3 is made up of 15 amino acids. This CDR3 reads CASSVTGSYNSPLHF. CDR3 DNA: TGTGCCAGCAGCGTAACCGGCTCCTATAATTCACCCCTCCACTTT. The full variable domain, in which reference TRBV9 and TRBJ1-6 provide the parts outside the CDR3, is DSGVTQTPKHLITATGQRVTLRCSPRSGDLSVYWYQQSLDQGLQFLIQYYNGEERAKGNILERFSAQQFPDLHSELNLSSLELGDSALYFCASSVTGSYNSPLHFGNGTRLTVT.